This T cell receptor (beta chain) derives from a study of blood T cell repertoires in COVID-19. About the study: T cells, B-cell-depleted T cells, or PBMCs supplied cDNA or gDNA.

Germline loops: CDR1 SGHNT, CDR2 YYREEE (reference sequence). Trimming took off 5 bases at V and 2 bases at J, with 13 bases between the two ends. The CDR3 runs to 14 residues. Authors' methods: Estimates of nucleated cell counts were drawn from the amplification of reference gene primers. The assay was immunoSEQ multiplex PCR, and TCRdb's table has in-frame clones only and misses some. V, J and clone size derive from that table, while D and trimming were established from the DNA sequence. The sample yields some 260,000 clones, about 81% seen once. Cohorts were determined from participant-reported clinical history.

The sample comprised PBMCs or T cells enriched from blood (not recorded which). The J gene is TRBJ2-5, the V gene TRBV5-4, with D hard to call. This receptor was obtained from a man between 25 and 39 years old with acute COVID-19. The CDR3 bases are TGTGCCAGCAGTCCAGGATCTGATCAAGAGACCCAGTACTTC. This codes for CASSPGSDQETQYF.